Shown below are 15 T cell receptor beta chains from a single sample sequenced in a study of blood T cell repertoires in COVID-19. Sequenced by immunoSEQ multiplex PCR; TCRdb stores in-frame clones only, minus some. The data contain some 210,000 clones, more than 75% of them singletons. The sample comprised PBMCs or T cells enriched from blood (not recorded which). The origin of the receptors is a man aged 30 to 39 with acute COVID-19.

This rearrangement joins TRBV11-2 to TRBJ2-7, with D maybe TRBD1 (5 bases). The CDR3 runs to 15 residues. V was shortened by 1 base and J by 1 base, with 11 bases between the two germline ends. Per germline, CDR1 SGHAT and CDR2 FQNNGV. The CDR3 nucleotides are TGTGCCAGCAGCTTAGTGGACACCACTTCCTACGAGCAGTACTTC. Translated: CASSLVDTTSYEQYF.

The rearrangement uses TRBV6-2 or TRBV6-3 and TRBJ2-3; TRBD2 aligns across 14 bases. Germline assignment: CDR1 MNHEY and CDR2 SVGEGT. With V trimmed by 5 bases and J by 1 base, 14 bases remained unmatched. The CDR3 is 20 amino acids. The CDR3 nucleotides read TGTGCCAGCAGTCAACGGACTAGCGGGGGGCCCGCTAGGGGCACAGATACGCAGTATTTT. Protein: CASSQRTSGGPARGTDTQYF.

This clone was observed once. The CDR3 coding sequence is TGCAGCGTCCGGGAGGGCGAGACCCAGTACTTC. It is translated as CSVREGETQYF. The gene calls are TRBV29-1 and TRBJ2-5, with 8 bases fitting TRBD2. Germline CDR1 and CDR2: SQVTM and ANQGSEA. V lost 6 bases, J lost 5 bases, and 2 bases stayed unmatched. The CDR3 extends over 11 amino acids.

The J gene is TRBJ1-1, the V gene TRBV27, with unresolved D. The germline gives CDR1 MNHEY, CDR2 SMNVEV (reference sequence). The V end was cut by 2 bases, the J end by 6 bases, with 7 bases between. The CDR3 loop spans 12 amino acids. The CDR3 sequence: CASSLGGSEAFF. The CDR3 nucleotides are TGTGCCAGCAGTTTAGGTGGCTCTGAAGCTTTCTTT.

This chain links TRBV7-3 with TRBJ2-6; D uncertain. Trimming removed 8 bases at V and 2 bases at J, with 13 bases between. CDR1 SGHTA and CDR2 FQGTGA come from the germline V gene. The CDR3 consists of 15 residues. The CDR3 region has the DNA TGTGCCAGCTCCATTCCCAATCCTGGGGCCAACGTCCTGACTTTC. This gives the protein CASSIPNPGANVLTF.

This clone was observed a handful of times. The chain recombines TRBV30 with TRBJ2-1, with 7 nucleotides matching TRBD1. The CDR3 has 15 residues. With 3 bases clipped from V and 7 bases from J, the junction kept 12 bases outside the gene matches. Germline CDR1 GTSNPN, CDR2 SVGIG (reference sequence). CDR3 region: CAWSRPRTGLNEQFF. CDR3 sequence (DNA): TGTGCCTGGAGCCGACCCCGGACAGGTCTAAATGAGCAGTTCTTC.

The rearrangement joins TRBV19 to TRBJ2-4, with no clear D. The V end lost 4 bases, the J end lost 0 bases, and 13 bases lay between the germline ends. Germline lookup yields CDR1 LNHDA and CDR2 SQIVND (reference sequence). The CDR3 runs 16 residues. CDR3 coding DNA: TGTGCCAGTAGTACCCCTGGCCACAAAGCCAAAAACATTCAGTACTTC. This gives the protein CASSTPGHKAKNIQYF.

In its sample, this clone was seen a few times. The CDR3 DNA is TGTGCCAGCAGTGACACCGGAGGGGGGGGAGGAAACACCATATATTTT. Amino acids: CASSDTGGGGGNTIYF. The V gene is TRBV6-1, the J gene TRBJ1-3; maybe TRBD1 (6 bases). This CDR3 has 16 residues. Between the trimmed V and J ends, which lost 3 bases and 4 bases, there was a span of 16 bases. Germline-derived CDR1 and CDR2 are MNHNS and SASEGT.

This clone occurred once. The rearrangement joins TRBV7-3 to TRBJ1-1, with D maybe TRBD1 (5 bases). Trimming shortened V by 1 base and J by 5 bases, and 11 bases separated the two germline ends. The CDR3 is 14 residues long. Germline V gives CDR1 SGHTA, CDR2 FQGTGA. The CDR3: CASSLNSGGTEAFF. As DNA, the CDR3 is TGTGCCAGCAGCTTAAATAGTGGGGGGACTGAAGCTTTCTTT.

This rearrangement joins TRBV19 to TRBJ1-6; 8 bases line up with TRBD1. This CDR3 is 17 amino acids long. Losses at the gene ends were 6 bases for V and 8 bases for J; bases not matched to a gene: 15. Germline V gives CDR1 LNHDA, CDR2 SQIVND (reference sequence). CDR3 residues: CASRAKQTGVLHSPLHF. DNA for the CDR3: TGTGCCAGTAGAGCGAAACAGACAGGGGTCCTTCATTCACCCCTCCACTTT.

The rearrangement uses TRBV13 and TRBJ2-3; D is perhaps TRBD2 (7 bases). The CDR3 has 17 amino acids. V gave up 1 base and J gave up 5 bases, with 19 bases separating them. Germline lookup yields CDR1 PRHDT and CDR2 FYEKMQ (reference sequence). Here the CDR3 reads CASSLETERGAGDTQYF. In nucleotides, the CDR3 is TGTGCCAGCAGCTTAGAAACAGAACGGGGGGCTGGAGATACGCAGTATTTT.

The chain is built from TRBV19 and TRBJ2-2; D may be TRBD1 (6 bases). The CDR3 sequence is 13 residues long. Per germline, CDR1 LNHDA and CDR2 SQIVND (reference sequence). V lost 2 bases to trimming and J lost 7 bases, with 8 bases between them. The CDR3 DNA sequence: TGTGCCAGTAGTATACAGGGGCGCGGGGAGCTGTTTTTT. This translates into CASSIQGRGELFF.

There are a few counts of this clone. V and J are TRBV5-3 and TRBJ1-6; 7 positions agree with TRBD1. TRBV5-3 is an ORF, with its function uncertain. The length of the CDR3 is 16 residues. V lost 6 bases, J lost 5 bases, and 11 bases stayed unmatched. CDR3 sequence (DNA): TGTGCCAGAAAGGTTCCGGCGACAGGGAATAATTCACCCCTCCACTTT. Encoded protein: CARKVPATGNNSPLHF.

This chain joins TRBV19 and TRBJ1-1; 8 bases match TRBD1. V shed 5 bases and J 4 bases; nucleotides not matched to a gene: 3. CDR1 is LNHDA, CDR2 SQIVND, per germline (reference sequence). The CDR3 has 13 amino acids. The CDR3, as DNA: TGTGCCAGTAGTCTCGGGACAGGCACTGAAGCTTTCTTT. It encodes CASSLGTGTEAFF.

The chain carries TRBV5-4 and TRBJ2-1; a possible D gene is TRBD2 (6 bases). Germline CDR1 is SGHNT and CDR2 is YYREEE (reference sequence). The V end was cut by 0 bases, the J end by 4 bases, with 11 bases between. The CDR3 spans 15 residues. CDR3 protein: CASSLGGGSYNEQFF. CDR3 coding DNA: TGTGCCAGCAGCTTGGGTGGGGGGTCATACAATGAGCAGTTCTTC.